In its sample, the clone carrying this T cell receptor (beta chain) ranks as medium-sized. Its antigen is unknown. This record comes from a study of blood T cells in healthy people across ages. Study results and limitations: The percentage of naive T cells correlated strongly with TCR beta diversity.

This CDR3 region has 11 residues. V gave up 4 bases and J gave up 1 base, with 2 bases separating them. The germline CDR1 and CDR2 sequences are SQVTM and ANQGSEA. A second PCR of about 7 to 12 cycles used a sample-barcoded 5' primer and a J-beta primer mix. All samples yielded 3 million or more CDR3-containing paired-end reads. TCRdb called the 5' RACE reads again in MiXCR, with one record for every CDR3 protein. The table has about 290,000 distinct CDR3 sequences, 27% seen once. This rearrangement joins TRBV29-1 to TRBJ2-1; no firm D call. This TCR derives from a woman between 70 and 85 years old in good health. Source material: blood. CDR3 in amino acids: CSVGSYNEQFF. The CDR3 DNA reads as TGCAGCGTTGGGTCCTACAATGAGCAGTTCTTC.